One sample yielded the 19 T cell receptor beta chains listed below, sequenced in a study of blood T cell repertoires in COVID-19. Profiled with immunoSEQ multiplex PCR; TCRdb holds only in-frame clones, not every one. The sample has over 350,000 clones; about 90% are singletons. Sequenced sample: PBMCs or T cells enriched from blood (not recorded which). These receptors all come from a woman under 30 with acute COVID-19.

V and J are TRBV7-9 and TRBJ1-2; 8 bases agree with TRBD1. J lost 1 base, V lost 4 bases, and 5 bases had no gene match. CDR1 and CDR2 from the germline V gene are SEHNR and FQNEAQ (reference sequence). CDR3 size: 15 residues. CDR3: CASSSRTGRNYGYTF. DNA of the CDR3: TGTGCCAGCAGCTCCCGGACAGGGCGTAACTATGGCTACACCTTC.

This chain uses TRBV9 with TRBJ2-1; TRBD2 matches 9 bases. V gave up 3 bases and J gave up 15 bases; unmatched junction bases: 7. Germline CDR1 is SGDLS and CDR2 is YYNGEE. There are 12 residues in the CDR3. The CDR3 reads CASSDFSGSRFF. The CDR3 DNA is TGTGCCAGCAGCGATTTTAGCGGGAGTAGGTTCTTC.

V gene TRBV3-1 (or the pseudogene TRBV3-2) combines with J gene TRBJ1-3; possible D gene TRBD1, 6 bases. This CDR3 contains 15 residues. V was shortened by 1 base and J by 7 bases, with 14 bases between the two germline ends. Germline assignment: CDR1 LGHDT and CDR2 YNNKEL (reference sequence). In DNA form, the CDR3 reads TGTGCCAGCAGCCAAGTCGGACAGATTACGAACACCATATATTTT. This gives the protein CASSQVGQITNTIYF.

V usage is TRBV6-2 or TRBV6-3 and J usage is TRBJ2-7; 10 nucleotides agree with TRBD2. V was clipped by 2 bases and J by 4 bases; unmatched bases: 8. This CDR3 contains 16 residues. The germline gives CDR1 MNHEY, CDR2 SVGEGT. The CDR3 sequence is CASSYGFGTSAYEQYF. The CDR3 nucleotides read TGTGCCAGCAGTTACGGGTTCGGGACTAGCGCTTACGAGCAGTACTTC.

This chain joins TRBV28 and TRBJ2-7; D unclear. Trimming shortened V by 8 bases and J by 5 bases, and 7 bases separated the two germline ends. CDR1 MDHEN and CDR2 SYDVKM come from the germline V gene. CDR3 length: 10 amino acids. In DNA form, the CDR3 reads TGTGCCAGCTCCAATGACGAGCAGTACTTC. This translates into CASSNDEQYF.

A single count supports this clone. V and J are TRBV24-1 and TRBJ2-7; 11 positions agree with TRBD1. The ends lost 9 bases at V and 6 bases at J; junction bases unmatched: 6. This CDR3 is 13 amino acids long. Germline CDR1 KGHDR, CDR2 SFDVKD. CDR3 DNA sequence: TGTGCCACCTCCGGGACAGGGGGTTCCGAGCAGTACTTC. This translates into CATSGTGGSEQYF.

The CDR3 here is CASSPGGAENIQYF. The CDR3 DNA reads TGTGCCAGCAGCCCAGGGGGCGCGGAAAACATTCAGTACTTC. J is TRBJ2-4 and V is TRBV7-3; 8 bases are a match to TRBD1. Germline V lookup: CDR1 SGHTA, CDR2 FQGTGA. Losses at the gene ends were 5 bases for V and 5 bases for J; bases not matched to a gene: 5. The CDR3 has 14 residues.

The rearrangement uses TRBV5-8 and TRBJ1-2, with 7 nucleotides matching TRBD1. Trimming at V came to 4 bases and at J to 4 bases, leaving 19 bases not matched to a gene. Germline loops: CDR1 SGHTS, CDR2 YDEGEE. This CDR3 spans 18 amino acids. The CDR3 loop is CASSRLGRDSIVSYGYTF. In DNA, the CDR3 is TGTGCCAGCAGCCGCCTCGGGCGGGACAGCATAGTTTCCTATGGCTACACCTTC.

In the case of this clone: The same CDR3 is also encoded by other DNA sequences in this sample. The rearrangement links TRBV18 to TRBJ2-7, with D uncertain. This CDR3 is built from 14 residues. Germline V lookup: CDR1 KGHSH, CDR2 LQKENI. Trimming took 3 bases from V and 1 from J, leaving 10 bases between them. This chain's CDR3 is CASSPTYGSYEQYF. The CDR3 DNA sequence: TGTGCCAGCTCACCGACCTACGGGTCCTACGAGCAGTACTTC.

The chain is built from TRBV9 and TRBJ2-1; 9 bases agree with TRBD2. This CDR3 comprises 15 residues. Germline V lookup: CDR1 SGDLS, CDR2 YYNGEE. Trimming at V came to 3 bases and at J to 10 bases, leaving 11 bases not matched to a gene. The CDR3 here is CASSESGGQSLEQFF. In DNA, the CDR3 is TGTGCCAGCAGCGAAAGCGGGGGGCAAAGTCTAGAGCAGTTCTTC.

The chain employs TRBV19 and TRBJ1-5; weak D call: TRBD1 (6 bases). Germline V gene sequence: CDR1 LNHDA, CDR2 SQIVND (reference sequence). V shed 5 bases and J shed 1 base, with 12 bases lying between them. The CDR3 runs 15 residues. The CDR3 loop reads CASSPGALSNQPQHF. The CDR3, as DNA: TGTGCCAGTAGTCCAGGGGCCCTGAGCAATCAGCCCCAGCATTTT.

The rearrangement joins TRBV9 to TRBJ1-2; D is uncertain. Germline lookup yields CDR1 SGDLS and CDR2 YYNGEE. The CDR3 has 14 amino acids. Trimming left V 4 bases short and J 3 bases short, with 13 bases between. Written as DNA, the CDR3 is TGTGCCAGCAGCCCCTCCCCCGGAGACTATGGCTACACCTTC. This encodes CASSPSPGDYGYTF.

The rearrangement uses TRBV18 and TRBJ2-7, with a weak D call TRBD2 (5 bases). The CDR3 consists of 13 residues. The germline gives CDR1 KGHSH, CDR2 LQKENI. The V end was cut by 0 bases, the J end by 7 bases, with 10 bases between. The CDR3 loop reads CASSPPAGREQYF. In DNA form, the CDR3 reads TGTGCCAGCTCACCACCGGCGGGTCGAGAGCAGTACTTC.

This clone occurred a few times. The chain has TRBV6-4 and TRBJ1-6; tentative D call: TRBD1 (5 bases). This CDR3 spans 15 amino acids. From germline, CDR1 is MRHNA and CDR2 SNTAGT. Trimming shortened V by 2 bases and J by 7 bases, and 12 bases separated the two germline ends. In DNA form, the CDR3 reads TGTGCCAGCAGTGACGGGACTCCGGGGAATTCACCCCTCCACTTT. As protein: CASSDGTPGNSPLHF.

V gene TRBV6-2 or TRBV6-3 combines with J gene TRBJ1-2, with 7 bases fitting TRBD1. CDR3 length: 16 amino acids. V trimming: 5 bases; J trimming: 0 bases; junction bases outside the gene matches: 9. From germline, CDR1 is MNHEY and CDR2 SVGEGT. The CDR3 loop reads CASSKDRPNSNYGYTF. CDR3 sequence (DNA): TGTGCCAGCAGTAAGGACAGGCCGAACTCTAACTATGGCTACACCTTC.

This chain joins TRBV5-1 and TRBJ2-1; the match to TRBD2 covers 7 bases. Per germline, CDR1 SGHRS and CDR2 YFSETQ. The CDR3 covers 16 residues. The V segment lost 3 bases and the J segment 0 bases; nucleotides outside the gene matches: 6. The CDR3 spells CASSSPAGVSYNEQFF. The CDR3 nucleotides are TGCGCCAGCAGCTCCCCGGCGGGAGTCTCCTACAATGAGCAGTTCTTC.

The V and J genes are TRBV10-1 and TRBJ2-1; weak D call: TRBD2 (6 bases). Trimming stripped 2 bases from V and 1 base from J, with 12 bases between. The CDR3 loop spans 16 amino acids. Germline loops: CDR1 WNHNN, CDR2 SYGVQD (reference sequence). CDR3 nucleotide sequence: TGCGCCAGCAGTGAGATGGGACTCGCTTCCTACAATGAGCAGTTCTTC. Encoded protein: CASSEMGLASYNEQFF.

This chain joins TRBV7-3 and TRBJ2-7; unclear D gene. Trimming removed 5 bases at V and 3 bases at J, with 8 bases between. This CDR3 comprises 12 residues. Germline V lookup: CDR1 SGHTA, CDR2 FQGTGA. CDR3 loop: CASSNHSYEQYF. CDR3 DNA: TGTGCCAGCAGCAATCACAGCTACGAGCAGTACTTC.

The table lists this clone with a count of one. The rearrangement links TRBV3-1 (or the pseudogene TRBV3-2) to TRBJ1-5; 12 nucleotides agree with TRBD1. The V gene end was trimmed by 3 bases and the J gene end by 1 base; junction bases not matched to a gene: 7. CDR3 length equals 18 residues. CDR1 and CDR2 from the germline V gene are LGHDT and YNNKEL (reference sequence). CDR3 DNA sequence: TGTGCCAGCAGCCAGGCCGGGACAGGGGGCGGGAGCAATCAGCCCCAGCATTTT. Translated: CASSQAGTGGGSNQPQHF.